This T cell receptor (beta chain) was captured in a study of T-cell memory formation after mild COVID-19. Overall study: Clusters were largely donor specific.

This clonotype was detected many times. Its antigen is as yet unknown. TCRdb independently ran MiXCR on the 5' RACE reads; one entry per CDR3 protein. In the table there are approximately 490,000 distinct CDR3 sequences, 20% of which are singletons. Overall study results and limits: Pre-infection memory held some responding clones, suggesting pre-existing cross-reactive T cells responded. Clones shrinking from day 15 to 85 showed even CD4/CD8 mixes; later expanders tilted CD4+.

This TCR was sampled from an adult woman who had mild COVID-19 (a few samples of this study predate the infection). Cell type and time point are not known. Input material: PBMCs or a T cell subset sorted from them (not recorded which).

The chain's CDR3 is CASSQEASGANVLTF. In DNA form, the CDR3 reads TGCGCCAGCAGCCAAGAAGCCTCTGGGGCCAACGTCCTGACTTTC. The chain uses TRBV4-1 and TRBJ2-6; no reliable D call. Trimming removed 0 bases at V and 0 bases at J, with 3 bases between. This CDR3 comprises 15 residues. Germline values: CDR1 MGHRA, CDR2 YSYEKL.